Shown below are 16 T cell receptor beta chains from a single sample sequenced in a study of T cells in Graves' hyperthyroidism and ophthalmopathy. Template material for amplifying TCR beta CDR3 regions consisted of RNA transcripts. Using the HTBI primer set, a first-round RT-PCR was run on the TCR CDR3. Via MiXCR, TCRdb re-called the multiplex PCR reads, giving one row per CDR3 protein. Of 750,000 to 900,000 distinct CDR3 sequences in the sample, approximately 40% are singletons; the top ten hold 8% to 9%. Sequencing was done on a sample of blood. These TCRs come from a man aged 18 to 35 with Graves' hyperthyroidism.

On this clonotype: The junction does not match germline at one end; this may be a read error. The chain joins TRBV7-9 to TRBJ2-2; TRBD2 matches at 8 bases. The CDR3 consists of 18 residues. Germline V CDR1 and CDR2: SEHNR, FQNEAQ (reference sequence). CDR3 in DNA: TGTGCTAGCAGCTTATCGCCCCTCGGGGGGGCGAACACCGGGGAGCTGTTTTTT. This codes for CASSLSPLGGANTGELFF.

This rearrangement joins TRBV11-3 to TRBJ2-2; 10 bases match TRBD2. Germline CDR1 reads SGHNT; CDR2 reads YENEEA. V trimming: 5 bases; J trimming: 4 bases; junction bases outside the gene matches: 10. The CDR3 is made up of 17 amino acids. The CDR3 reads CASSLSPRLAGTGELFF. The CDR3 coding sequence is TGTGCCAGCAGCCTTAGCCCCCGACTAGCGGGCACCGGGGAGCTGTTTTTT.

A remark on this clonotype: Sequence at one end of the junction differs from germline and may be a read error. The rearrangement joins TRBV7-6 to TRBJ2-7; 7 positions agree with TRBD1. The CDR3 is 13 amino acids. Germline V lookup: CDR1 SGHVS, CDR2 FNYEAQ. CDR3 residues: CASSLTGSGELYF. As DNA, the CDR3 is TGTGCCAGCAGCCTGACAGGGTCCGGCGAGCTGTACTTC.

This rearrangement joins TRBV7-2 to TRBJ1-3; TRBD1 matches 8 bases. This CDR3 has 16 residues. Germline assignment: CDR1 SGHTA and CDR2 FQGNSA. Trimming removed 5 bases from V and 4 bases from J; junction bases left unmatched: 10. The CDR3 sequence: CASSDRGEGLGNTIYF. The CDR3 DNA sequence: TGTGCCAGCAGCGACAGGGGAGAAGGTTTGGGAAACACCATATATTTT. Supplemented by reference TRBV7-2 and TRBJ1-3, the full variable domain reads GAGVSQSPSNKVTEKGKDVELRCDPISGHTALYWYRQSLGQGLEFLIYFQGNSAPDKSGLPSDRFSAERTGGSVSTLTIQRTQQEDSAVYLCASSDRGEGLGNTIYFGEGSWLTVV.

This clonotype was seen more than once but under ten times. This chain joins TRBV11-2 and TRBJ2-7, with 8 bases fitting TRBD1. J lost 5 bases, V lost 3 bases, and 6 bases had no gene match. The CDR3 has 14 residues. Germline-derived CDR1 and CDR2 are SGHAT and FQNNGV. CDR3 sequence: CASSFFGQGDEQYF. The CDR3 nucleotides read TGTGCCAGCAGCTTTTTCGGACAGGGAGACGAGCAGTACTTC.

This clonotype has ten or more counts. CDR3 region: CSARVRNSGNTIYF. In DNA, the CDR3 is TGCAGTGCTAGAGTACGTAACTCTGGAAACACCATATATTTT. V gene TRBV20-1 combines with J gene TRBJ1-3, with D hard to call. The CDR3 totals 14 residues. V dropped 1 base and J dropped 0 bases, with 7 bases sitting between them. CDR1 is DFQATT, CDR2 SNEGSKA, per germline (reference sequence).

Notes on this clonotype: At one of its ends the junction is not consistent with the germline gene, which may arise from a read error. The V call is TRBV7-7, the J call TRBJ2-5; a weak D match, TRBD1 (5 bases). The CDR3 extends over 14 amino acids. From germline, CDR1 is SSHAT and CDR2 FNYEAQ (reference sequence). The CDR3: CASSPRGEQETQYF. The CDR3 nucleotides read TGTGCTAGCAGCCCAAGGGGCGAGCAAGAGACCCAGTACTTC. The variable domain in full, completed from reference TRBV7-7 and TRBJ2-5, reads GAGVSQSPRYKVTKRGQDVTLRCDPISSHATLYWYQQALGQGPEFLTYFNYEAQPDKSGLPSDRFSAERPEGSISTLTIQRTEQRDSAMYRCASSPRGEQETQYFGPGTRLLVL.

This clonotype was recorded many times. The CDR3 sequence is CASWYGHQETQYF. The DNA of the CDR3 is TGTGCCAGCTGGTACGGTCACCAAGAGACCCAGTACTTC. This chain links TRBV6-5 with TRBJ2-5; D is undetermined. The CDR3 runs to 13 residues. The V and J ends lost 8 bases and 0 bases respectively, with 10 bases between them. Germline assignment: CDR1 MNHEY and CDR2 SVGAGI.

The V and J genes are TRBV20-1 and TRBJ2-7, with D perhaps matching TRBD2 (6 bases). CDR1 and CDR2 (germline): DFQATT, SNEGSKA (reference sequence). V dropped 0 bases and J dropped 2 bases, with 20 bases sitting between them. The CDR3 has 17 amino acids. CDR3 region: CSARDSFRDSFPYEQYF. CDR3 DNA: TGCAGTGCTAGAGACTCTTTCCGGGACTCCTTTCCCTACGAGCAGTACTTC.

The chain uses TRBV25-1 and TRBJ2-7; D uncertain. Between the trimmed V and J ends, which lost 5 bases and 2 bases, there was a span of 10 bases. CDR1 is MGHDK and CDR2 is SYGVNS in the germline V gene. The CDR3 length is 13 residues. CDR3 DNA: TGTGCCAGCAGTTCCTTCTCGGCCTACGAGCAGTACTTC. As protein: CASSSFSAYEQYF.

About this clonotype: The CDR3 end shows no conserved phenylalanine or tryptophan, and so a read error is likely. Because the CDR3's place on the DNA is in doubt, the DNA is left out and the CDR3 is given as listed by TCRdb. V and J are TRBV7-2 and TRBJ1-4; no check of the table's D call, TRBD1, against the DNA was made. Germline V gene data show CDR1 as SGHTA and CDR2 as FQGNSA. The CDR3 totals 11 residues, both ends included. The CDR3 loop is CASSLDVRGPH.

This sequence joins TRBV6-5 and TRBJ1-2; D unclear. This CDR3 has 13 amino acids. Germline loops: CDR1 MNHEY, CDR2 SVGAGI. Trimming pared 2 bases from V and 8 bases from J, leaving 12 bases between. The CDR3 spells CASSYNTLGGYTF. As DNA, the CDR3 is TGTGCCAGCAGTTACAACACCCTGGGAGGCTACACCTTC.

The rearrangement links TRBV20-1 to TRBJ2-5; D ambiguous. V lost 5 bases and J 1 base, leaving 11 bases between the germline ends. Germline values: CDR1 DFQATT, CDR2 SNEGSKA (reference sequence). This CDR3 has 13 residues. The CDR3 loop reads CSAFYDTQETQYF. The CDR3 DNA reads as TGCAGTGCTTTCTACGACACCCAAGAGACCCAGTACTTC.

The CDR3 loop is CASSLPWESTKEAFF. Here the CDR3 DNA reads TGTGCCAGCAGCTTGCCCTGGGAGAGCACAAAGGAAGCTTTCTTT. This chain links TRBV7-9 with TRBJ1-1, with D unclear. CDR3 size: 15 residues. Germline CDR1 SEHNR, CDR2 FQNEAQ (reference sequence). V was trimmed by 3 bases and J by 8 bases, leaving 19 bases between them.

The V and J genes are TRBV20-1 and TRBJ2-2, with D unresolved. CDR3 length: 11 residues. V was cut by 5 bases and J by 10 bases, with 11 bases left in between. CDR1 and CDR2 (germline): DFQATT, SNEGSKA (reference sequence). In DNA, the CDR3 is TGCAGTGCTGGAGCGAAGCAGGAGCTGTTTTTT. It encodes CSAGAKQELFF.

As regards this clonotype: This may stem from a read error, because a much larger clone lies one nucleotide away. The chain carries TRBV2 and TRBJ2-2; D ambiguous. Germline values: CDR1 SNHLY, CDR2 FYNNEI. This CDR3 spans 13 amino acids. The CDR3 DNA reads as TGTGTCAGCAGACTCGATGGGCCCGGGGAGCTGTTTTTT. Protein: CVSRLDGPGELFF. Using reference TRBV2 and TRBJ2-2 for the parts outside the CDR3, the full variable domain is EPEVTQTPSHQVTQMGQEVILRCVPISNHLYFYWYRQILGQKVEFLVSFYNNEISEKSEIFDDQFSVERPDGSNFTLKIRSTKLEDSAMYFCVSRLDGPGELFFGEGSRLTVL.